Following are 25 T cell receptor beta chains from one sample sequenced in a study of immune characterization of retroperitoneal liposarcoma. TCRdb recomputed calls from the PCR reads with MiXCR, one row per CDR3 protein. The sample records approximately 10,000 distinct CDR3 sequences, 30% to 45% being singletons. The sample comprised tumor tissue. These receptors were collected from a male donor with retroperitoneal liposarcoma.

The rearrangement links TRBV7-6 to TRBJ2-1; 12 bases fit TRBD2. After removal of 8 bases from V and 7 bases from J, the junction contained 9 bases not matched to a gene. The CDR3 loop spans 15 amino acids. The germline CDR1 and CDR2 sequences are SGHVS and FNYEAQ. Written as DNA, the CDR3 is TGTGCCAGCCGACTCCTAGCGGGAGGGCCAAATGAGCAGTTCTTC. This gives the protein CASRLLAGGPNEQFF.

The chain has TRBV6-5 and TRBJ2-5; D is uncertain. The end of the DNA is better explained by TRBJ2-7, so the J call may be wrong. The germline V gene encodes CDR1 MNHEY and CDR2 SVGAGI. The CDR3 is made up of 16 amino acids. CDR3 residues: CASSYSRLDGAYEQYF. The CDR3 nucleotides are TGTGCCAGCAGTTACTCGAGATTGGACGGCGCCTACGAGCAGTACTTC.

This clonotype occurred many times. V gene TRBV7-2 combines with J gene TRBJ2-1, with 8 nucleotides matching TRBD1. TRBJ2-7 matches the DNA end more closely, so the J call is doubtful. The germline V gene has CDR1 SGHTA and CDR2 FQGNSA. The CDR3 runs to 17 residues. CDR3 loop: CASSLNGQGFSYNEQYF. DNA for the CDR3: TGTGCCAGCAGCTTAAACGGACAGGGATTCTCCTACAATGAGCAGTACTTC.

Sample share makes this clonotype medium-sized. V and J are TRBV6-6 and TRBJ1-6; the D gene is possibly TRBD1 (6 bases). Germline lookup yields CDR1 MNHNY and CDR2 SVGAGI (reference sequence). CDR3 length: 18 amino acids. The ends were cut back, 0 bases at V and 3 bases at J, with 15 bases in the middle. The CDR3 here is CASSYSTAGALYNSPLHF. The CDR3, as DNA: TGTGCCAGCAGTTACTCGACGGCAGGGGCCCTCTATAATTCACCCCTCCACTTT.

This clonotype was seen ten or more times. This chain uses TRBV7-2 with TRBJ2-3; unclear D gene. The V gene lost 6 bases and the J gene lost 4 bases, with 14 bases spanning the gap. CDR3 length: 14 amino acids. Germline CDR1 SGHTA, CDR2 FQGNSA. CDR3 amino acids: CASSSRATSDTQYF. As DNA, the CDR3 is TGTGCCAGCAGTTCAAGGGCCACATCAGATACGCAGTATTTT.

CDR3 nucleotide sequence: TGTGCCACCACCTTTAGGGGGAGCTCCTACAATGAGCAGTTCTTC. It encodes CATTFRGSSYNEQFF. The J gene is TRBJ2-1, the V gene TRBV6-1; weak D call: TRBD1 (6 bases). V lost 10 bases and J lost 0, with 16 bases in between. This CDR3 spans 15 amino acids. Germline-derived CDR1 and CDR2 are MNHNS and SASEGT.

This chain joins TRBV27 and TRBJ1-1; D possibly corresponds to TRBD1 (6 bases). V was trimmed by 4 bases and J by 7 bases, leaving 16 bases between them. Germline V gives CDR1 MNHEY, CDR2 SMNVEV (reference sequence). CDR3 length: 14 residues. CDR3 residues: CASSSRTGAFEAFF. The DNA of the CDR3 is TGTGCCAGCAGTTCTCGGACGGGGGCGTTTGAAGCTTTCTTT.

The chain combines TRBV6-1 with TRBJ2-5, with a weak D call TRBD2 (6 bases). The DNA matches TRBJ2-1 better at its end, which makes the J call doubtful. The CDR3 covers 15 residues. Germline assignment: CDR1 MNHNS and CDR2 SASEGT. The chain's CDR3 is CASSEDPGSGNEQFF. The CDR3 DNA reads TGTGCCAGCAGTGAAGATCCGGGAAGCGGGAATGAGCAGTTCTTC.

V is TRBV6-1 and J is TRBJ2-1, with D possibly matching TRBD2 (5 bases). From germline, CDR1 is MNHNS and CDR2 SASEGT. The CDR3 extends over 15 amino acids. V was shortened by 5 bases and J by 10 bases, with 21 bases between the two germline ends. CDR3 loop: CASSLPHGMTYEQFF. CDR3 bases: TGTGCCAGCAGTCTTCCCCACGGGATGACCTACGAGCAGTTCTTC.

The J gene is TRBJ2-2, the V gene TRBV6-6; D ambiguous. This CDR3 comprises 15 residues. Germline CDR1 and CDR2: MNHNY and SVGAGI (reference sequence). Trimming took off 7 bases at V and 0 bases at J, with 12 bases between the two ends. The CDR3 nucleotides are TGTGCCAGCATCGGTGGGCTGGCGAACACCGGGGAGCTGTTTTTT. It specifies CASIGGLANTGELFF.

This clonotype appeared a few times. V gene TRBV6-1 combines with J gene TRBJ1-6; weak D call: TRBD1 (6 bases). This CDR3 has 15 residues. Germline CDR1 reads MNHNS; CDR2 reads SASEGT. The V end was cut by 4 bases, the J end by 4 bases, with 11 bases between. CDR3 residues: CASSGGGAYNSPLHF. The CDR3 DNA is TGTGCCAGCAGTGGAGGGGGAGCTTATAATTCACCCCTCCACTTT.

This chain connects TRBV6-1 to TRBJ2-1, with a tentative D call TRBD1 (6 bases). Trimming pared 2 bases from V and 10 bases from J, leaving 15 bases between. This CDR3 is built from 14 residues. Per germline, CDR1 MNHNS and CDR2 SASEGT. CDR3 sequence reads: CASSEYGTNYEQFF. The CDR3 nucleotides read TGTGCCAGCAGTGAATATGGGACAAACTACGAGCAGTTCTTC.

DNA of the CDR3: TGTGCCAGCACCTTCCTAGGGACAGGAGTCACCACCATATATTTT. Residues: CASTFLGTGVTTIYF. The chain links TRBV6-2 or TRBV6-3 to TRBJ1-3; TRBD1 matches at 8 bases. From germline, CDR1 is MNHEY and CDR2 SVGEGT. Losses at the gene ends were 7 bases for V and 9 bases for J; bases not matched to a gene: 14. The CDR3 spans 15 residues.

This CDR3 reads CASALDRGGYEQYV. CDR3 sequence (DNA): TGCGCCAGCGCTCTGGACAGGGGTGGCTACGAGCAGTACGTC. This chain uses TRBV10-2 with TRBJ2-1, with 9 nucleotides matching TRBD1. The better agreement between TRBJ2-7 and the DNA end casts doubt on the J call. Germline loops: CDR1 WSHSY, CDR2 SAAADI. The CDR3 is made up of 14 amino acids.

Remarks on this clonotype: One end of the junction does not line up with germline, which may come from a read error. The chain joins TRBV20-1 to TRBJ2-5; TRBD2 aligns across 8 bases. With the DNA end fitting TRBJ2-7 better, the J assignment may be wrong. Germline CDR1 and CDR2: DFQATT and SNEGSKA (reference sequence). The CDR3 is 13 residues long. The CDR3 coding sequence is TGCAGTGCTAGCGGGAGGGCCTCCCACGAGCAGTACTTC. Residues: CSASGRASHEQYF.

In this sample, this clonotype turned up many times. V is TRBV7-2 and J is TRBJ2-3; D is possibly TRBD1 (5 bases). The V end lost 5 bases, the J end lost 2 bases, and 14 bases lay between the germline ends. Germline CDR1 is SGHTA and CDR2 is FQGNSA. This CDR3 is built from 15 residues. The CDR3 nucleotides are TGTGCCAGCAGCCCCTGGGGCAGGGACACAGATACGCAGTATTTT. Encoded protein: CASSPWGRDTDTQYF.

This clonotype appeared many times. The CDR3 is CASSRIGNQPQHF. The CDR3, as DNA: TGTGCCAGCAGCCGGATCGGGAATCAGCCCCAGCATTTT. The chain couples TRBV27 to TRBJ1-5; D gene unclear. Germline CDR1 and CDR2: MNHEY and SMNVEV (reference sequence). The CDR3 has 13 amino acids. Trimming removed 6 bases at V and 4 bases at J, with 10 bases between.

The J gene is TRBJ2-1, the V gene TRBV6-1; maybe TRBD2 (7 bases). CDR3 length: 15 residues. The V end was cut by 7 bases, the J end by 13 bases, with 26 bases between. From germline, CDR1 is MNHNS and CDR2 SASEGT. For the CDR3, the DNA is TGTGCCAGCACGGGCCACAGGGAGGGCCAAGAGACCCAGTTCTTC. As protein: CASTGHREGQETQFF.

V and J are TRBV6-6 and TRBJ1-2; D unresolved. This CDR3 spans 11 amino acids. V was trimmed by 7 bases and J by 6 bases, leaving 9 bases between them. CDR1 MNHNY and CDR2 SVGAGI come from the germline V gene (reference sequence). The CDR3 is CASTFRDGYTF. Written as DNA, the CDR3 is TGTGCCAGCACTTTCCGGGATGGCTACACCTTC.

The chain carries TRBV12-3 or TRBV12-4 and TRBJ2-1; 10 nucleotides agree with TRBD2. Trimming took 6 bases from V and 0 from J; bases not matched to a gene: 5. The CDR3 contains 16 residues. Written as DNA, the CDR3 is TGTGCCAGCAGCCGGACTAGCGGAAGCTCCTACAATGAGCAGTTCTTC. Amino acid sequence: CASSRTSGSSYNEQFF.

The chain joins TRBV6-1 to TRBJ2-5, with 9 bases lining up with TRBD1. TRBJ2-7 explains the end of the DNA better; the J call may be wrong. This CDR3 spans 14 amino acids. Germline lookup yields CDR1 MNHNS and CDR2 SASEGT. DNA for the CDR3: TGTGCCAGCAGTTCCGGGACAGGGACCTACGAGCAGTACTTC. Translating gives CASSSGTGTYEQYF.

This clonotype occurred a few times. The chain combines TRBV11-2 with TRBJ2-4, with D possibly called TRBD1 or TRBD2 (6 bases each). V lost 5 bases to trimming and J lost 1 base, with 12 bases between them. Germline V lookup: CDR1 SGHAT, CDR2 FQNNGV. The CDR3 is 15 residues long. Here the CDR3 reads CASSRQAGAKNIQYF. The CDR3 DNA reads as TGTGCCAGCAGCCGACAGGCGGGGGCCAAAAACATTCAGTACTTC.

This clonotype is labeled as medium-sized (0.01 to 0.1%). The chain joins TRBV7-2 to TRBJ2-1, with 7 bases matching TRBD2. Germline V gene sequence: CDR1 SGHTA, CDR2 FQGNSA. V lost 1 base, J lost 13 bases, and 16 bases stayed unmatched. CDR3 length: 16 amino acids. CDR3 nucleotides: TGTGCCAGCAGCTTAGATGCCACCACCTCGCGGGAGACCCAGTTCTTC. Protein: CASSLDATTSRETQFF. Based on the CDR3 plus reference TRBV7-2 and TRBJ2-1, the full variable domain is GAGVSQSPSNKVTEKGKDVELRCDPISGHTALYWYRQSLGQGLEFLIYFQGNSAPDKSGLPSDRFSAERTGGSVSTLTIQRTQQEDSAVYLCASSLDATTSRETQFFGPGTRLTVL.

CDR3 nucleotides: TGTGCCAGCAGTTTGAAGAATGAGCAGTTCTTC. Its translation: CASSLKNEQFF. This chain uses TRBV27 with TRBJ2-1; D ambiguous. The V end lost 3 bases, the J end lost 7 bases, and 4 bases lay between the germline ends. The CDR3 is 11 residues long. The germline CDR1 and CDR2 sequences are MNHEY and SMNVEV (reference sequence).

By share, this clonotype counts as medium-sized. The chain is built from TRBV6-1 and TRBJ2-1; 8 nucleotides agree with TRBD1. The J call is uncertain, as TRBJ2-7 better fits the DNA end. Looked up from germline, CDR1 is MNHNS and CDR2 is SASEGT. The CDR3 extends over 13 amino acids. The CDR3 nucleotides read TGTGCCAGCAGCCCCCTCGACAGGGGCGAGCAGTACTTC. It encodes CASSPLDRGEQYF.